The 9 T cell receptor beta chains below come from one sample, sequenced in a study of Ad26.COV2.S vaccination and SARS-CoV-2 variants. The protocol was immunoSEQ multiplex PCR, while the TCRdb copy is restricted to in-frame clones and leaves out a portion. The data show 360,000 or so clones, about nine tenths seen once. Treatment meaning: roughly 18 received Ad26.COV2.S at low or high dose, single or two shots; 5 received placebo; per-sample allocation not given. Collection of samples fell on day 63 after the first vaccine or placebo injection. This specimen consisted of peripheral blood, obtained in a trial of Ad26.COV2.S vaccine versus placebo. All receptors derive from a person aged 18-60 years who received the Ad26.COV2.S COVID-19 vaccine or a placebo.

The chain uses TRBV4-2 and TRBJ2-1; D gene uncertain. Looked up from germline, CDR1 is LGHNA and CDR2 is YNFKEQ. The germline V and J ends were trimmed by 0 bases and 5 bases, with 5 bases remaining between them. The length of the CDR3 is 13 residues. CDR3 protein: CASSQDKNNEQFF. The CDR3 bases are TGTGCCAGCAGCCAAGATAAGAACAATGAGCAGTTCTTC.

The chain uses TRBV2 and TRBJ1-2, with D hard to call. The CDR3 covers 13 residues. In germline, CDR1 is SNHLY, CDR2 FYNNEI. The germline V and J ends were trimmed by 2 bases and 4 bases, with 8 bases remaining between them. The CDR3 coding sequence is TGTGCCAGCAGTGAAAACAAACGCTATGGCTACACCTTC. This codes for CASSENKRYGYTF.

The CDR3 reads CASSYSLQASNYGYTF. For the CDR3, the DNA is TGTGCCAGCAGTTACTCCCTACAGGCTTCAAACTATGGCTACACCTTC. The gene calls are TRBV6-5 and TRBJ1-2; D possibly corresponds to TRBD1 (5 bases). V gave up 0 bases and J gave up 2 bases, with 13 bases separating them. This CDR3 spans 16 amino acids. Germline V gives CDR1 MNHEY, CDR2 SVGAGI.

The chain recombines TRBV25-1 with TRBJ2-7; TRBD1 matches at 10 bases. Germline V CDR1 and CDR2: MGHDK, SYGVNS. The V gene end was trimmed by 5 bases and the J gene end by 2 bases; junction bases not matched to a gene: 9. The CDR3 has 16 amino acids. CDR3 residues: CASSPRDRGPTYEQYF. The CDR3 DNA follows: TGTGCCAGCAGTCCCCGGGACAGGGGTCCCACCTACGAGCAGTACTTC.

This clone was detected only once. The chain employs TRBV3-1 (or the pseudogene TRBV3-2) and TRBJ2-1; the D gene could be TRBD1 or TRBD2 (5 bases each). Germline V gene lookup returns CDR1 LGHDT and CDR2 YNNKEL (reference sequence). V lost 4 bases to trimming and J lost 3 bases, with 16 bases between them. The length of the CDR3 is 16 residues. Written as DNA, the CDR3 is TGTGCCAGCAGCCCTAGCACCCCGAGGGGCTACAATGAGCAGTTCTTC. As protein: CASSPSTPRGYNEQFF.

The chain couples TRBV7-8 to TRBJ1-1; unclear D gene. Germline V gives CDR1 SGHVS, CDR2 FQNEAQ. The length of the CDR3 is 13 residues. V was shortened by 1 base and J by 2 bases, with 5 bases between the two germline ends. CDR3 nucleotides: TGTGCCAGCAGCTTAGACCTAAACACTGAAGCTTTCTTT. It is translated as CASSLDLNTEAFF.

The chain recombines TRBV5-1 with TRBJ2-5; D not certain. CDR1 and CDR2 (germline): SGHRS, YFSETQ. The V end lost 3 bases, the J end lost 2 bases, and 14 bases lay between the germline ends. This CDR3 is built from 15 residues. CDR3 protein: CASSSNAGPQETQYF. The CDR3 DNA follows: TGCGCCAGCAGCTCGAACGCCGGTCCACAAGAGACCCAGTACTTC. The whole variable domain, filled in from reference TRBV5-1 and TRBJ2-5, reads KAGVTQTPRYLIKTRGQQVTLSCSPISGHRSVSWYQQTPGQGLQFLFEYFSETQRNKGNFPGRFSGRQFSNSRSEMNVSTLELGDSALYLCASSSNAGPQETQYFGPGTRLLVL.

The chain is built from TRBV3-1 (or the pseudogene TRBV3-2) and TRBJ1-2; D is uncertain. Trimming took 5 bases from V and 2 from J, leaving 6 bases between them. There are 12 residues in the CDR3. Germline V gene data show CDR1 as LGHDT and CDR2 as YNNKEL (reference sequence). The CDR3 region has the DNA TGTGCCAGCAGCTTGAGAAACTATGGCTACACCTTC. It yields the protein CASSLRNYGYTF.

As regards this clone: At one end the junction does not follow the germline gene, possibly because of a read error. Written as DNA, the CDR3 is TGTGCTAGCAGCTTAGCGATCGGCGGATACGAGCAGTACTTC. This sequence encodes CASSLAIGGYEQYF. This chain joins TRBV7-7 and TRBJ2-7, with TRBD2 as a possible D gene (5 bases). The CDR3 spans 14 residues. Germline V gene data show CDR1 as SSHAT and CDR2 as FNYEAQ (reference sequence).